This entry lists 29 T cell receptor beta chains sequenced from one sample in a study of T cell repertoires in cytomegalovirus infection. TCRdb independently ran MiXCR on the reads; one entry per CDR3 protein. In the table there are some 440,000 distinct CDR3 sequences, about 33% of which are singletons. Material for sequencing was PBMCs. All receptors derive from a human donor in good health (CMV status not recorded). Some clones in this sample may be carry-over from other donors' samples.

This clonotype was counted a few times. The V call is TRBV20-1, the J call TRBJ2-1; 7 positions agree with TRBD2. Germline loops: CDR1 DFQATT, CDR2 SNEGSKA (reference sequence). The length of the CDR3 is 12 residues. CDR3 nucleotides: TGCGGACTAGAAGTATTCCGAGCTGAGCAGTTCTTC. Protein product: CGLEVFRAEQFF.

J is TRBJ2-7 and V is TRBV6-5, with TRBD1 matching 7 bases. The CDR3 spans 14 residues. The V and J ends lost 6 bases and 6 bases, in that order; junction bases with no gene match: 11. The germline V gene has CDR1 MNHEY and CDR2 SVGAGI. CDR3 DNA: TGTGCCAGCAGCAGGACAGGCACCTTAAGCGAGCAGTACTTC. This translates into CASSRTGTLSEQYF.

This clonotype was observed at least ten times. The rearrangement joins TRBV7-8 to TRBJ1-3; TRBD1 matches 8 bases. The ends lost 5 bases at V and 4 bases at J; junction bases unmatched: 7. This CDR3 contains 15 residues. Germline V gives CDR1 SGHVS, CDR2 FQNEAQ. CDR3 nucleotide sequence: TGTGCCAGCAGCGCCGACAGGGGATCAGGAAACACCATATATTTT. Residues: CASSADRGSGNTIYF.

The CDR3 loop is CASSPPKGLLQETQYF. CDR3 coding DNA: TGTGCCAGCAGCCCGCCGAAGGGACTCCTCCAAGAGACCCAGTACTTC. V usage is TRBV7-9 and J usage is TRBJ2-5, with D maybe TRBD2 (6 bases). Germline CDR1 is SEHNR and CDR2 is FQNEAQ (reference sequence). CDR3 length: 16 amino acids. Deletions cut 5 bases from V and 1 base from J, with 17 bases between.

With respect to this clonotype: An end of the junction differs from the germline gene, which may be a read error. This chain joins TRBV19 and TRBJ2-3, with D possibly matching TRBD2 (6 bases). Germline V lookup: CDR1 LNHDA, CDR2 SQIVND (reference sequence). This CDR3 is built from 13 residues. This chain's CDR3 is CASGGDATHTQYF. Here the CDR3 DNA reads TGTGCCAGTGGCGGGGACGCCACACATACGCAGTATTTT.

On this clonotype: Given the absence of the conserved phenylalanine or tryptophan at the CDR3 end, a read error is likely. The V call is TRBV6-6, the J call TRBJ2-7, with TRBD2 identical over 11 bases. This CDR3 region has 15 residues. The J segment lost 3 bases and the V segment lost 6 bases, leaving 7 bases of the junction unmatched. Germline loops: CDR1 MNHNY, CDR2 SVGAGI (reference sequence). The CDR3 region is CASSPLAGALYEQYL. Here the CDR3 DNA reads TGTGCCAGCAGCCCACTAGCGGGGGCTCTCTACGAGCAGTACTTA.

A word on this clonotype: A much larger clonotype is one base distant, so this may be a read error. CDR3 residues: CASSPRPKETQYF. CDR3 sequence (DNA): TGTGCCAGCAGCCCACGGCCCAAAGAGACCCAGTACTTC. The V gene is TRBV28, the J gene TRBJ2-5; D is uncertain. CDR1 and CDR2 from the germline V gene are MDHEN and SYDVKM. The germline V and J ends were trimmed by 6 bases and 3 bases, with 11 bases remaining between them. This CDR3 spans 13 amino acids. Full variable domain (outside the CDR3, taken from reference TRBV28 and TRBJ2-5): DVKVTQSSRYLVKRTGEKVFLECVQDMDHENMFWYRQDPGLGLRLIYFSYDVKMKEKGDIPEGYSVSREKKERFSLILESASTNQTSMYLCASSPRPKETQYFGPGTRLLVL.

The CDR3 nucleotides read TGTGCCAGCAGTCAGCTGGGGGACACCATATATTTT. Protein product: CASSQLGDTIYF. The chain recombines TRBV6-1 with TRBJ1-3; a weak D match, TRBD1 (5 bases). The CDR3 has 12 amino acids. Germline CDR1 reads MNHNS; CDR2 reads SASEGT. The ends were cut back, 5 bases at V and 8 bases at J, with 10 bases in the middle.

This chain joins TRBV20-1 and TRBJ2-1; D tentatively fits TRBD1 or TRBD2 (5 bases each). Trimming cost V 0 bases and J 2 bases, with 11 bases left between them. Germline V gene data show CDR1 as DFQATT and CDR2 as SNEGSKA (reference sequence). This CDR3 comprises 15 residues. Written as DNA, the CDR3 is TGCAGTGCTAGAGATCCAAGGGACCCCTACAATGAGCAGTTCTTC. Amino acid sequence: CSARDPRDPYNEQFF.

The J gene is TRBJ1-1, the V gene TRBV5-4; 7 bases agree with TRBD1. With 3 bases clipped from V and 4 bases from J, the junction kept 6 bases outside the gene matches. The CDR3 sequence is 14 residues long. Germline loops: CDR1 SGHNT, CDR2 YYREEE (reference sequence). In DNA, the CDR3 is TGTGCCAGCAGCTCGACAGGGTTACGCACTGAAGCTTTCTTT. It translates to CASSSTGLRTEAFF.

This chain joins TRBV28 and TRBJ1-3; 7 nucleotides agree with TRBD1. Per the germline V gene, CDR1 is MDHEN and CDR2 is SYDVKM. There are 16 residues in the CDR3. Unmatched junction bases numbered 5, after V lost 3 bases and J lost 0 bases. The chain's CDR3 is CASSFPPGGSGNTIYF. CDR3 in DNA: TGTGCCAGCAGTTTCCCTCCAGGGGGCTCTGGAAACACCATATATTTT.

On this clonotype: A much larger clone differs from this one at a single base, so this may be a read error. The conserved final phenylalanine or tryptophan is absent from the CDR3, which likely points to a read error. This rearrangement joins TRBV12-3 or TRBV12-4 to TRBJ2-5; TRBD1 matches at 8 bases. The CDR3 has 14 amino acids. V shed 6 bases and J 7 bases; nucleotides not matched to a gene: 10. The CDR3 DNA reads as TGTGCCAGCAGCTATCGGACAGGGATGCGGACCCAGTACTGC. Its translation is CASSYRTGMRTQYC.

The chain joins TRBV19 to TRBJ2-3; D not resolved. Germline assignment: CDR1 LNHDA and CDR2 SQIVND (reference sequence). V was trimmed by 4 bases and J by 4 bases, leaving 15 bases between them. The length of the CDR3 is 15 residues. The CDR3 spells CASSTSAPGPDTQYF. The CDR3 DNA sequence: TGTGCCAGTAGTACGTCGGCCCCAGGCCCAGATACGCAGTATTTT.

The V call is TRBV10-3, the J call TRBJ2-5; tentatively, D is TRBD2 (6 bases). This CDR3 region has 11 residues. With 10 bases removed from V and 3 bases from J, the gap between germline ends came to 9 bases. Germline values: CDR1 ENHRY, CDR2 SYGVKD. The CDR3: CATRLEETQYF. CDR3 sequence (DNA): TGTGCCACCCGACTAGAAGAGACCCAGTACTTC.

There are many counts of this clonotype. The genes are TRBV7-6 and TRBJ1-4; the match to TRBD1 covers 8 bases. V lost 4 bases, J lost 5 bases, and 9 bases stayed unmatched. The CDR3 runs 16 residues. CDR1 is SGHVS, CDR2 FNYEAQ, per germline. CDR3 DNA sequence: TGTGCCAGCAGCTCCACCCGACAGGGGAGGAATGAAAAACTGTTTTTT. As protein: CASSSTRQGRNEKLFF.

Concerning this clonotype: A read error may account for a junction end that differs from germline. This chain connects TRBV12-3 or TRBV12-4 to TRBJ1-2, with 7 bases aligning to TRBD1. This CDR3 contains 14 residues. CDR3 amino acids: CASSLIQGLYGYIF. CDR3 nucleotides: TGTGCCAGCAGTCTCATACAGGGGCTTTATGGCTACATCTTC.

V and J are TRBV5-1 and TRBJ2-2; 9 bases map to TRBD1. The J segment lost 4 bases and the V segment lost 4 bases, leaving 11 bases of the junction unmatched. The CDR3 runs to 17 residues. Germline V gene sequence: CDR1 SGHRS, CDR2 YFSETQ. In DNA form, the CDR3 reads TGCGCCAGCAGCCCAGGGGGGACAGGGCGTGGCACCGGGGAGCTGTTTTTT. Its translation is CASSPGGTGRGTGELFF.

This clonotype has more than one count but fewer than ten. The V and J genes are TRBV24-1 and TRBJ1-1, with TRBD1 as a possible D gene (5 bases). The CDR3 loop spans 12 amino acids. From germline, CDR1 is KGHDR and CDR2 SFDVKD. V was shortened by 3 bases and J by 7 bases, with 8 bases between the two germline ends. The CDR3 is CATSDRDGEAFF. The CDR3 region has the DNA TGTGCCACCAGTGATCGGGACGGTGAAGCTTTCTTT.

The CDR3 protein is CASSPRQGHTEAFF. Written as DNA, the CDR3 is TGTGCCAGCAGCCCACGACAGGGTCACACTGAAGCTTTCTTT. This chain links TRBV7-4 with TRBJ1-1; 7 bases fit TRBD1. This CDR3 spans 14 amino acids. Germline V lookup: CDR1 SGHVT, CDR2 SQSDAQ. The V segment lost 5 bases and the J segment 3 bases; nucleotides outside the gene matches: 6.

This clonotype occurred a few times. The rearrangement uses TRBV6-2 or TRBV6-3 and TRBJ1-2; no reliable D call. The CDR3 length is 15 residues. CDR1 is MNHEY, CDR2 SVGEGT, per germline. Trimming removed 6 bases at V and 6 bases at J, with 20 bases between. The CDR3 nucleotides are TGTGCCAGCAGAAACGACGGACTCGGAAGGAATGGCTACACCTTC. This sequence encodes CASRNDGLGRNGYTF.

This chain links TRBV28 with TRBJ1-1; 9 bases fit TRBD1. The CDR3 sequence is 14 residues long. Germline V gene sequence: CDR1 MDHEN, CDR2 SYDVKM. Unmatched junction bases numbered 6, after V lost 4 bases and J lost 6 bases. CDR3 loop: CASSWTGDNAEAFF. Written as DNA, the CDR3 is TGTGCCAGCAGTTGGACAGGGGATAACGCTGAAGCTTTCTTT. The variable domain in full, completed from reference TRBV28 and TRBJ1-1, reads DVKVTQSSRYLVKRTGEKVFLECVQDMDHENMFWYRQDPGLGLRLIYFSYDVKMKEKGDIPEGYSVSREKKERFSLILESASTNQTSMYLCASSWTGDNAEAFFGQGTRLTVV.

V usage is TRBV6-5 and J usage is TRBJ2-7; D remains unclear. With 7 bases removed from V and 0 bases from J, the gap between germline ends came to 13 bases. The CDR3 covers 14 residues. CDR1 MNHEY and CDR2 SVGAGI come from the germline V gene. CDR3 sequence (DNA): TGTGCCAGCAAAATAGTCGCCTCCTCCTACGAGCAGTACTTC. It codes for CASKIVASSYEQYF.

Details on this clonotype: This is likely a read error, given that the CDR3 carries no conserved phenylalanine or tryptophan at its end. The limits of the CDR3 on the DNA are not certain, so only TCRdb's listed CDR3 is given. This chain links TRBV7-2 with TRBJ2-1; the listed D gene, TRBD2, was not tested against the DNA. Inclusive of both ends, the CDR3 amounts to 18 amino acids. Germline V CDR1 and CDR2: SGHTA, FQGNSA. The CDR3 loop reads CASSLAFGGGLPYNEQLL.

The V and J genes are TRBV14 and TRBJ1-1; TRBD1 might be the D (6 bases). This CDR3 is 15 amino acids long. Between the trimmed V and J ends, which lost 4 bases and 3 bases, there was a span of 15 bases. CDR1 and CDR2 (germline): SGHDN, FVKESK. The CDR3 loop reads CASSRDIGWDTEAFF. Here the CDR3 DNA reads TGTGCCAGCAGCCGGGACATTGGATGGGACACTGAAGCTTTCTTT.

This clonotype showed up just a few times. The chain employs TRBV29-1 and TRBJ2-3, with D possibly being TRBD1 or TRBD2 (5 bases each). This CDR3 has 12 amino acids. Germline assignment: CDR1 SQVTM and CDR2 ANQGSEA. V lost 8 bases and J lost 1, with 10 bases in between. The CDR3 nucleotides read TGCAGCTCCGGGGCGGGCACAGATACGCAGTATTTT. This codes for CSSGAGTDTQYF.

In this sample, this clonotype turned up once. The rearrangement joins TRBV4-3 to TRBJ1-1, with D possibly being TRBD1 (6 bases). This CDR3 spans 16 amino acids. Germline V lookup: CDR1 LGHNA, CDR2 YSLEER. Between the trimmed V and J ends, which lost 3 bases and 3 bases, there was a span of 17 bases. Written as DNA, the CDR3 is TGCGCCAGCAGCCAGATCCGAGGGGGAGGGTACACTGAAGCTTTCTTT. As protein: CASSQIRGGGYTEAFF.

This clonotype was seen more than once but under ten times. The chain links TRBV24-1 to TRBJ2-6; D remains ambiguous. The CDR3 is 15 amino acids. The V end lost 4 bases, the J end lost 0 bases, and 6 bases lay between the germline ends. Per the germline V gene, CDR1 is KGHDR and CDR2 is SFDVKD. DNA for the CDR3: TGTGCCACCAGTGAAATCATCTCTGGGGCCAACGTCCTGACTTTC. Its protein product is CATSEIISGANVLTF.

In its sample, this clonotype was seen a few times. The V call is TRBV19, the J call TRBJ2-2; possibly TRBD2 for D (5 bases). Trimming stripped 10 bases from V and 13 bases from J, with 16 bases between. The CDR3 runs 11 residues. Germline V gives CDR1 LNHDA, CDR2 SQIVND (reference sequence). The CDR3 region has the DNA TGTGCCACCGAATACGGGGTAGGGCTGTTTTTT. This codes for CATEYGVGLFF.

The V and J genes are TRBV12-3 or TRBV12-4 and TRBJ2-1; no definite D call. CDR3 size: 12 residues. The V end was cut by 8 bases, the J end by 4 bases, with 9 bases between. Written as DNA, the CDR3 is TGTGCCAGCGTTGGCGGATACAATGAGCAGTTCTTC. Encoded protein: CASVGGYNEQFF.